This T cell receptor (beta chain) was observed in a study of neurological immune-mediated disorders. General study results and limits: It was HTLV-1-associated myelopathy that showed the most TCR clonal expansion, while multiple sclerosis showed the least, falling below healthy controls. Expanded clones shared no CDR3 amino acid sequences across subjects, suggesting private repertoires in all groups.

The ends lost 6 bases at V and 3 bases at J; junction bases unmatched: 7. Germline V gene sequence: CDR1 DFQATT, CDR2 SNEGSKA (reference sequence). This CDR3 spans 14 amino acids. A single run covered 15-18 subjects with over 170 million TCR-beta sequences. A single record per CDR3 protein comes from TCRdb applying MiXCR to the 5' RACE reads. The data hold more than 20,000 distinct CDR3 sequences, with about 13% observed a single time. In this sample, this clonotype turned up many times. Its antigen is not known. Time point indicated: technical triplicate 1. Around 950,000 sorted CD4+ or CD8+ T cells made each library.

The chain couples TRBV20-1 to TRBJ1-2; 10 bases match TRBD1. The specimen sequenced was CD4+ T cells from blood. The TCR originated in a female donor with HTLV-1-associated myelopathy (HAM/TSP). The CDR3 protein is CSASPGTGDYGYTF. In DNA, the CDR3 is TGCAGTGCAAGTCCCGGGACAGGGGACTATGGCTACACCTTC.